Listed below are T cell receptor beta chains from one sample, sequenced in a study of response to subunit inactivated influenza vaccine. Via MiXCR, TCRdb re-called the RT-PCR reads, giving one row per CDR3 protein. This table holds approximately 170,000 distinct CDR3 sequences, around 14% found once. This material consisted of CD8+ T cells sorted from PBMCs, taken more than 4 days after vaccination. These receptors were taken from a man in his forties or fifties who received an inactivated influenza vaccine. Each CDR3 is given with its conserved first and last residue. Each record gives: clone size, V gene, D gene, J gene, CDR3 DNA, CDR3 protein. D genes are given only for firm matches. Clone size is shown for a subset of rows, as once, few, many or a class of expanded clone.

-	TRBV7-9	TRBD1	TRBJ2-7	TGTGCCAGCAGCTTAACAGGGGACGACCAGTACTTC	CASSLTGDDQYF
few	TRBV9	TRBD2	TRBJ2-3	TGTGCCAGCAGCGTATCGGGAGGGCCAATTCAAGATACGCAGTATTTT	CASSVSGGPIQDTQYF
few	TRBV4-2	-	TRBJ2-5	TGTGCCAGCAGCCAAGAAGCGAGCAGCGATGAGACCCAGTACTTC	CASSQEASSDETQYF
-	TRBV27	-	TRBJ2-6	TGTGCCAGCAGTTTATATCTCTCTGGGGCCAACGTCCTGACTTTC	CASSLYLSGANVLTF
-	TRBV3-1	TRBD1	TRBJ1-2	TGTGCCAGCAGCCAAGAGAGGACAGGGACGTACGGCTACACCTTC	CASSQERTGTYGYTF
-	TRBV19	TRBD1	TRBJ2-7	TGTGCCAGTAGCCCCCCTCGGACAGGGGGCTACGAGCAGTACTTC	CASSPPRTGGYEQYF
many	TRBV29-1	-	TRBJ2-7	TGCAGCGGAACGCACGACCACGAGCAGTACTTC	CSGTHDHEQYF
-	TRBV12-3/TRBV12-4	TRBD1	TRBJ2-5	TGTGCCAGCACCACAGGGGGGTTTGAGACCCAGTACTTC	CASTTGGFETQYF
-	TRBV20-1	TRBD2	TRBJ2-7	TGCAGTGCTAGTCGTAGCGGGAGGGCAATTCCGGAACAGTACTTC	CSASRSGRAIPEQYF
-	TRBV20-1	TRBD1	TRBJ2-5	TGCAGTGCTAGATCGGGACAGGGGACAGAGACCCAGTACTTC	CSARSGQGTETQYF
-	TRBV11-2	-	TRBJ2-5	TGTGCCAGCAGCATGGACGTACAAGAGACCCAGTACTTC	CASSMDVQETQYF
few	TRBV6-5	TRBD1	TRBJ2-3	TGTGCCAGCAGTTACTCGTCCGCGACCGGGACAGGGGGCACAGATACGCAGTATTTT	CASSYSSATGTGGTDTQYF
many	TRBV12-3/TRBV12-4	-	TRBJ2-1	TGTGCCAGCAGTTGGACAGCGGGATACAATGAGCAGTTCTTC	CASSWTAGYNEQFF
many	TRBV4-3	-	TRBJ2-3	TGCGCCAGCAGCCAAGGAGTCTCGGCCCCGTGGGGCACGCAGTATTTT	CASSQGVSAPWGTQYF
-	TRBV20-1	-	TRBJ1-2	TGCAGTGCTACCCAGGGCTCCTATGGCTACACCTTC	CSATQGSYGYTF
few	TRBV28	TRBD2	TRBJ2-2	TGTGCCAGCAGGTCTAGCGGGGGGAACATCGGGGAGCTGTTTTTT	CASRSSGGNIGELFF
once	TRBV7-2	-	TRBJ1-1	TGTGCCAGCAGCTTAGGCCCAGGGAACACTGAAGCTTTCTTT	CASSLGPGNTEAFF
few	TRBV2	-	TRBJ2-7	TGTGCCAGCAGTGAGCGGGGCGGCTCCTACGAGCAGTACTTC	CASSERGGSYEQYF
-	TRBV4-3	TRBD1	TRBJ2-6	TGCGCCAGCAGCCAATATCTACAGGGGTTGAACGTCCTGACTTTC	CASSQYLQGLNVLTF
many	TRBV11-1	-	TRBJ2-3	TGTGCCAGCAGCCGGAAAGCGGTTCGAGACCAAAAGGGAGATACGCAGTATTTT	CASSRKAVRDQKGDTQYF
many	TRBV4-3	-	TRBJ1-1	TGCGCCAGCAGCCAAGATGGAGGTAGGGAGGAAGCTTTCTTT	CASSQDGGREEAFF
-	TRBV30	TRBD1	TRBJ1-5	TGTGCCTGGGGGACAGGGTATAATCAGCCCCAGCATTTT	CAWGTGYNQPQHF
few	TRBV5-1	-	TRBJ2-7	TGCGCCAGCAGCGAGCAGTACTTC	CASSEQYF
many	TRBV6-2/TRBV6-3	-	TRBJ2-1	TGTGCCAGCAGCCTGGGGGGAGGAACTAGCTATGAGCAGTTCTTC	CASSLGGGTSYEQFF
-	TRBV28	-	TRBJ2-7	TGTGCCAGCAAATGGGGCAGAGCCTACGAGCAGTACTTC	CASKWGRAYEQYF
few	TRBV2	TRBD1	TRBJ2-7	TGTGCCAGCAGGGATGGGACAGGGGGCATCTACGAGCAGTACTTC	CASRDGTGGIYEQYF
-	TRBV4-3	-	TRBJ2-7	TGCGCCAGCAGCCAAGATAGTGGGGGAGATCCCTACGAGCAGTACTTC	CASSQDSGGDPYEQYF
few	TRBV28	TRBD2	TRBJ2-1	TGTGCCAGCAGACGGACTAGCGGCGGTTACAATGAGCAGTTCTTC	CASRRTSGGYNEQFF
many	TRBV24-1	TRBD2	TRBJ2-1	TGTGCCACAAAGAGCGGGAGGGACCACAATGAGCAGTTCTTC	CATKSGRDHNEQFF